The 12 T cell receptor beta chains below were found in one sample sequenced in a study of cytomegalovirus exposure and HLA in healthy donors. Libraries were prepared by immunoSEQ multiplex PCR; TCRdb keeps only in-frame clonotypes and omits some of them. Here the sample spans under 200,000 clones, roughly 91% being singletons. The source material was PBMCs. The receptors were sampled from a man aged 18 to 29 in good health and CMV-seropositive.

The chain combines TRBV7-9 with TRBJ2-1, with a weak D call TRBD2 (6 bases). CDR1 and CDR2 (germline): SEHNR, FQNEAQ (reference sequence). The CDR3 totals 16 residues. Trimming stripped 1 base from V and 4 bases from J, with 14 bases between. The CDR3 sequence is CASSLGLSGRYNEQFF. The CDR3 nucleotides are TGTGCCAGCAGCTTAGGTTTGAGCGGGCGATACAATGAGCAGTTCTTC.

The V and J genes are TRBV5-1 and TRBJ1-4; perhaps TRBD1 as D (5 bases). The V end lost 5 bases, the J end lost 6 bases, and 14 bases lay between the germline ends. Germline CDR1 is SGHRS and CDR2 is YFSETQ. The CDR3 is 14 amino acids. The CDR3: CASSAGTRYEKLFF. The CDR3 nucleotides read TGCGCCAGCAGTGCGGGGACGAGATATGAAAAACTGTTTTTT.

This sequence joins TRBV5-1 and TRBJ2-5; D is unclear. V was shortened by 0 bases and J by 1 base, with 10 bases between the two germline ends. Looked up from germline, CDR1 is SGHRS and CDR2 is YFSETQ. The CDR3 runs to 15 residues. CDR3 coding DNA: TGCGCCAGCAGCTTGGCCTTGGGCCCCCAAGAGACCCAGTACTTC. Protein sequence: CASSLALGPQETQYF.

The gene calls are TRBV5-1 and TRBJ2-5; the match to TRBD1 covers 8 bases. Germline loops: CDR1 SGHRS, CDR2 YFSETQ. This CDR3 is 15 amino acids long. The V and J ends lost 4 bases and 5 bases, in that order; junction bases with no gene match: 10. The CDR3 nucleotides are TGCGCCAGCAGCCTTGGGCCAGGACAGGGCGAGACCCAGTACTTC. Its translation: CASSLGPGQGETQYF.

This chain connects TRBV10-3 to TRBJ1-1, with D unresolved. This CDR3 has 16 residues. The germline CDR1 and CDR2 sequences are ENHRY and SYGVKD. V lost 4 bases and J 2 bases, leaving 17 bases between the germline ends. The CDR3 loop reads CAISVGSSYTNTEAFF. For the CDR3, the DNA is TGTGCCATCAGTGTCGGTTCTTCCTATACTAACACTGAAGCTTTCTTT.

This chain links TRBV27 with TRBJ2-3; D is uncertain. This CDR3 contains 11 residues. V lost 3 bases and J lost 5, with 3 bases in between. Germline V gene lookup returns CDR1 MNHEY and CDR2 SMNVEV (reference sequence). The CDR3, as DNA: TGTGCCAGCAGTTTTCGAGATACGCAGTATTTT. Encoded protein: CASSFRDTQYF.

The table lists this clone with a count of one. The V call is TRBV6-4, the J call TRBJ2-2; D remains unclear. Trimming removed 5 bases from V and 1 base from J, with 8 bases in between. Germline V CDR1 and CDR2: MRHNA, SNTAGT. This CDR3 spans 14 amino acids. CDR3 sequence: CASSQNRNTGELFF. CDR3 in DNA: TGTGCCAGCAGTCAGAACAGGAACACCGGGGAGCTGTTTTTT.

The chain employs TRBV5-1 and TRBJ2-4; 8 positions match TRBD1. Germline V CDR1 and CDR2: SGHRS, YFSETQ. Trimming removed 0 bases from V and 4 bases from J; junction bases left unmatched: 3. The CDR3 consists of 15 residues. The DNA for the CDR3 is TGCGCCAGCAGCTTGGCGGACAGGGAAAAAAACATTCAGTACTTC. Translation: CASSLADREKNIQYF.

The J gene is TRBJ2-5, the V gene TRBV30; a weak D match, TRBD2 (5 bases). The length of the CDR3 is 13 residues. CDR1 and CDR2 from the germline V gene are GTSNPN and SVGIG (reference sequence). The V and J ends lost 2 bases and 2 bases respectively, with 9 bases between them. DNA for the CDR3: TGTGCCTGGAGTTGGACTGAGCAAGAGACCCAGTACTTC. Its translation: CAWSWTEQETQYF.

This clone was picked up one time. V is TRBV19 and J is TRBJ2-7; TRBD1 might be the D (5 bases). This CDR3 contains 14 residues. V gave up 1 base and J gave up 1 base, with 8 bases separating them. CDR1 is LNHDA, CDR2 SQIVND, per germline (reference sequence). CDR3 bases: TGTGCCAGTAGTATAGTTCAGGGTTCCTACGAGCAGTACTTC. It yields the protein CASSIVQGSYEQYF.

The V and J genes are TRBV5-8 and TRBJ2-7; no clear D. The CDR3 runs 15 residues. Trimming left V 0 bases short and J 0 bases short, with 10 bases between. Germline CDR1 and CDR2: SGHTS and YDEGEE. CDR3 nucleotides: TGTGCCAGCAGCTTGGGTGGCGGTAGCTCCTACGAGCAGTACTTC. This gives the protein CASSLGGGSSYEQYF.

J is TRBJ1-2 and V is TRBV5-1, with TRBD1 identical over 9 bases. The CDR3 extends over 14 amino acids. Germline V gene data show CDR1 as SGHRS and CDR2 as YFSETQ. V dropped 2 bases and J dropped 4; count of bases not matched to a gene: 3. CDR3 DNA: TGCGCCAGCAGCTTTGAGACAGGGGGCTATGGCTACACCTTC. It codes for CASSFETGGYGYTF.